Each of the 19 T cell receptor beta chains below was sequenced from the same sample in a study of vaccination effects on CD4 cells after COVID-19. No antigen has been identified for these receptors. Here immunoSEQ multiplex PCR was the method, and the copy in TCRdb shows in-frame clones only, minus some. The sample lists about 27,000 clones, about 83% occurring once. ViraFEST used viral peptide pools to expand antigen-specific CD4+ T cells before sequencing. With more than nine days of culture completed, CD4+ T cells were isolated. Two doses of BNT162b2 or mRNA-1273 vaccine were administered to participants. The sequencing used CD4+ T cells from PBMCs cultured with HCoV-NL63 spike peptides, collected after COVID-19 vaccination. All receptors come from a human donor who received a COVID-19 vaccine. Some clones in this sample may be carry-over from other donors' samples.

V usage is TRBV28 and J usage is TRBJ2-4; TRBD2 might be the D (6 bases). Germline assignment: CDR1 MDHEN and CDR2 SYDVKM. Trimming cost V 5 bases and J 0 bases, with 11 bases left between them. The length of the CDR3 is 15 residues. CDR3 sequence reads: CASSPPGLAKNIQYF. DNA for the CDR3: TGTGCCAGCAGTCCCCCGGGACTAGCCAAAAACATTCAGTACTTC.

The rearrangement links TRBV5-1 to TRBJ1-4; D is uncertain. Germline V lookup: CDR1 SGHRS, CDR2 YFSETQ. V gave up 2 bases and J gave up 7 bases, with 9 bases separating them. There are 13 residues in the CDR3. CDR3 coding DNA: TGCGCCAGCAGCTTTGGGGTGGGTGAAAAACTGTTTTTT. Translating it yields CASSFGVGEKLFF.

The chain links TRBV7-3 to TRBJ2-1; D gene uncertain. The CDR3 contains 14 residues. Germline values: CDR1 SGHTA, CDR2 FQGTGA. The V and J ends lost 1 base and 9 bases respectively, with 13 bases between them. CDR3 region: CASSLNAVNPEQFF. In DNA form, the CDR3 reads TGTGCCAGCAGCTTAAACGCCGTGAATCCTGAGCAGTTCTTC.

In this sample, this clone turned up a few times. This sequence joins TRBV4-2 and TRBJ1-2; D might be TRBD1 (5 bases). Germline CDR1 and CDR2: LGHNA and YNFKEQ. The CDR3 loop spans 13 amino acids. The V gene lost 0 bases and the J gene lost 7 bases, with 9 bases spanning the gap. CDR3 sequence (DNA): TGTGCCAGCAGCCAAGATCATGGGGGTGGCTACACCTTC. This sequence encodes CASSQDHGGGYTF.

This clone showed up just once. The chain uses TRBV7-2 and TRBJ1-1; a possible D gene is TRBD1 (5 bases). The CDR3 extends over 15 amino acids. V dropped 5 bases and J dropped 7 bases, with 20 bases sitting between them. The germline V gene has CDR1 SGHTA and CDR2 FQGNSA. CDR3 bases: TGTGCCAGCAGCCTACGGAGTGAAGGGGCGCGTGAAGCTTTCTTT. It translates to CASSLRSEGAREAFF.

In DNA form, the CDR3 reads TGTGCCAGCAGTTTATTAGGTGGGTCCAATGAGCAGTTCTTC. Encoded protein: CASSLLGGSNEQFF. The chain carries TRBV28 and TRBJ2-1; D is unresolved. The CDR3 contains 14 residues. Germline-derived CDR1 and CDR2 are MDHEN and SYDVKM. The V end lost 1 base, the J end lost 6 bases, and 10 bases lay between the germline ends. Full variable domain (missing parts from reference TRBV28 and TRBJ2-1): DVKVTQSSRYLVKRTGEKVFLECVQDMDHENMFWYRQDPGLGLRLIYFSYDVKMKEKGDIPEGYSVSREKKERFSLILESASTNQTSMYLCASSLLGGSNEQFFGPGTRLTVL.

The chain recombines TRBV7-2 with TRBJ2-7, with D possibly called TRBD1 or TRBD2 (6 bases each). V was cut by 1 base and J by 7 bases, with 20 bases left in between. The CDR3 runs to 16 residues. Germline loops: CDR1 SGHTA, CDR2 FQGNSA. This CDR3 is CASSLGPGGGLGEQYV. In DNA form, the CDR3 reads TGTGCCAGCAGCTTAGGCCCCGGGGGCGGTTTGGGGGAGCAGTACGTC.

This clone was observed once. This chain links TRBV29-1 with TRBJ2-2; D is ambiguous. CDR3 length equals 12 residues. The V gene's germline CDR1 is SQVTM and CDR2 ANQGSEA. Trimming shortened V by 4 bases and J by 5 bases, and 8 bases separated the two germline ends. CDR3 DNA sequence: TGCAGCGTTGTAAAAGGGACCGGGGAGCTGTTTTTT. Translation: CSVVKGTGELFF.

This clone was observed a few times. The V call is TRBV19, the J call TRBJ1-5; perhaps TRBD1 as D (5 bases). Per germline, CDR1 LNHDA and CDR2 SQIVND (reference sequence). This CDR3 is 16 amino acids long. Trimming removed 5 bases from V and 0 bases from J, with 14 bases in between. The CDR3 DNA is TGTGCCAGTAGTTCAGGGACCCGGGGTAGCAATCAGCCCCAGCATTTT. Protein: CASSSGTRGSNQPQHF.

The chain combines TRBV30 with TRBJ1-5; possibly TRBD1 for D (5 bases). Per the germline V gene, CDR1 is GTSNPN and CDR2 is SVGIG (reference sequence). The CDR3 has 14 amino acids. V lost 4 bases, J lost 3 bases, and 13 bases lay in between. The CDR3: CAWNGGLVNQPQHF. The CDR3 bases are TGTGCCTGGAATGGGGGTTTGGTCAATCAGCCCCAGCATTTT.

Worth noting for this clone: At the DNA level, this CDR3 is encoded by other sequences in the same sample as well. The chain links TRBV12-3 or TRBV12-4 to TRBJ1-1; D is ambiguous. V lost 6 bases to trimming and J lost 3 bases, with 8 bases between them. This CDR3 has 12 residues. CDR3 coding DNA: TGTGCCAGCAGCCCGGGCTACACTGAAGCTTTCTTT. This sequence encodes CASSPGYTEAFF.

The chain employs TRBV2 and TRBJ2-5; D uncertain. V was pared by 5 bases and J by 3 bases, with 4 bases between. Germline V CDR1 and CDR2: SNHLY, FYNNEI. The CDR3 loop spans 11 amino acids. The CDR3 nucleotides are TGTGCCAGCAGTCAGGAAGAGACCCAGTACTTC. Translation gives CASSQEETQYF.

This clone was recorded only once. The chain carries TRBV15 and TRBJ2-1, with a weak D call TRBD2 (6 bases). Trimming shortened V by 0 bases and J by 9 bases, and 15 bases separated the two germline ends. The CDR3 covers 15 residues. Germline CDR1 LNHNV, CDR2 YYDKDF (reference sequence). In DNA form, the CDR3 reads TGTGCCACCAGCAGAGAAGGCCCCGACGGGGGTGAGCAGTTCTTC. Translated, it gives CATSREGPDGGEQFF.

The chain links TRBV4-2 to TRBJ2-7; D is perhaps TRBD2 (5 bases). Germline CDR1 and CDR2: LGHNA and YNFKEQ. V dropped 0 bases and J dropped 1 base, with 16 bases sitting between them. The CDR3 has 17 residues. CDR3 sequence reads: CASSQDLTGYSSYEQYV. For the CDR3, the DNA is TGTGCCAGCAGCCAAGATCTAACGGGGTATTCTTCCTACGAGCAGTACGTC.

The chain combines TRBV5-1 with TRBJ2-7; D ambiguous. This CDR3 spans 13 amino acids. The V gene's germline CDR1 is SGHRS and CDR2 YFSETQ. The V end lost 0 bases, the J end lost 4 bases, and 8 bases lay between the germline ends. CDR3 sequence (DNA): TGCGCCAGCAGCTTGGACGGGTTTTACGAGCAGTACGTC. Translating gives CASSLDGFYEQYV.

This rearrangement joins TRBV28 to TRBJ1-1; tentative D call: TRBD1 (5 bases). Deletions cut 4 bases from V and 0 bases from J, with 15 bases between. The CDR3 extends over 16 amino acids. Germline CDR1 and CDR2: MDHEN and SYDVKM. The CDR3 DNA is TGTGCCAGCAGTTCCCCCCCCGGGACCGTGAACACTGAAGCTTTCTTT. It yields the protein CASSSPPGTVNTEAFF.

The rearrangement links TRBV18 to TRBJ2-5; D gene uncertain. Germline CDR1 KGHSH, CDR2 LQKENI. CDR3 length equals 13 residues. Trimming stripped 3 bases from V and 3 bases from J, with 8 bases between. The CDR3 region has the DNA TGTGCCAGCTCACCCGGCAGTAAAGAGACCCAGTACTTC. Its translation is CASSPGSKETQYF.

For the CDR3, the DNA is TGTGCCAGCAGCTTGGGCCAGCGGGGGGAAGATACGCAGTATTTT. It yields the protein CASSLGQRGEDTQYF. The chain recombines TRBV5-4 with TRBJ2-3; 9 nucleotides line up with TRBD2. This CDR3 is built from 15 residues. V shed 0 bases and J 5 bases; nucleotides not matched to a gene: 4. The germline CDR1 and CDR2 sequences are SGHNT and YYREEE (reference sequence).

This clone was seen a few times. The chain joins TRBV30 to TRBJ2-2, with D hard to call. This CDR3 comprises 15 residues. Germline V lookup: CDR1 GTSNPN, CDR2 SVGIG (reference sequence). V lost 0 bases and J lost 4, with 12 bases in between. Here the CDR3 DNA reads TGTGCCTGGAGTGTACGAGATCTGTTCACCGGGGAGCTGTTTTTT. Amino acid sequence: CAWSVRDLFTGELFF.